The present T cell receptor (beta chain) was sequenced within a study of OX40 agonist ivuxolimab in advanced cancers. V dropped 2 bases and J dropped 6 bases, with 8 bases sitting between them. Germline V gene data show CDR1 as KGHSH and CDR2 as LQKENI. There are 12 residues in the CDR3. Repertoires were generated with immunoSEQ multiplex PCR, while TCRdb's copy carries only in-frame clones and drops some. The profile shows roughly 82,000 clones, around 89% of them singletons. The sample consisted of CD4+ or CD8+ T cells sorted from blood, taken in a trial of the OX40 agonist ivuxolimab. The TCR originated in an adult with an advanced solid tumor such as melanoma, head and neck, liver or kidney cancer. The rearrangement joins TRBV18 to TRBJ2-7; no firm D call. Here the CDR3 reads CASSPDRREQYF. CDR3 DNA sequence: TGTGCCAGCTCACCAGATCGGCGCGAGCAGTACTTC.